This T cell receptor beta chain emerged from a study of T cells in Graves' hyperthyroidism and ophthalmopathy. The CDR3 regions of TCR beta were amplified from RNA transcripts. First-round RT-PCR of the TCR CDR3 relied on the HTBI primer set. From the multiplex PCR reads, TCRdb called clonotypes with MiXCR, one entry per CDR3 protein. The table lists fewer than 400,000 distinct CDR3 sequences, 11% to 15% of them singletons, with 25% to 30% in the top ten. Trimming shortened V by 6 bases and J by 2 bases, and 14 bases separated the two germline ends. Germline V CDR1 and CDR2: MNHNS, SASEGT. The CDR3 is 14 residues long.

The sequencing input was blood. The chain links TRBV6-1 to TRBJ2-7; D remains ambiguous. The source is a man aged 45-60 years with Graves' ophthalmopathy. The CDR3 reads CASRPGNRPYEQYF. The DNA for the CDR3 is TGTGCCAGCAGACCGGGTAACCGTCCCTACGAGCAGTACTTC.